The following is a T cell receptor (beta chain) sequence with its context. One junction end does not reproduce the germline sequence, and a read error may be involved. Three rounds of nested PCR, following a modified ARM-PCR protocol, produced the TCRbeta library. TCRdb re-analysed the multiplex PCR reads in MiXCR, keeping a single row per CDR3 protein. Among 60,000 to 70,000 distinct CDR3 sequences listed, around 82% were seen once. The entry originates in a study of tumor and adjacent non-tumor tissue in lung cancer. No cell sorting was done before RNA was extracted from the tissue. Distant lung tissue was collected more than 3 cm away from the tumor edge. CDR3 length: 11 amino acids. In germline, CDR1 is MNHEY, CDR2 SVGAGI.

The TCR comes from a man aged 60 to 75 with non-small cell lung cancer. The rearrangement links TRBV6-5 to TRBJ1-1; unclear D gene. Sequencing input: distant non-tumor lung tissue. The CDR3 loop is CASSYYGKAFF. CDR3 coding DNA: TGTGCTAGCAGTTACTACGGTAAAGCTTTCTTT.